The clone carrying this T cell receptor (beta chain) was found once. The sample originates from a study of blood T cell repertoires in COVID-19. Across the whole study: Samples taken during acute and convalescent COVID-19 were collected in the United States, Italy and Spain.

In the original workflow: The assay estimated nucleated cells by amplifying reference gene primers. Assay used: immunoSEQ multiplex PCR; TCRdb lists only in-frame clones, some missing. The V and J calls and clone size were taken over from that table, and D and trimming were inferred from the DNA. The sample records approximately 25,000 clones, 92% being singletons. The ends were cut back, 4 bases at V and 2 bases at J, with 9 bases in the middle. The CDR3 length is 14 residues. Looked up from germline, CDR1 is SGHNT and CDR2 is YYREEE (reference sequence). This chain connects TRBV5-4 to TRBJ2-2; TRBD1 is a possible D gene (6 bases). The receptor comes from a man between 70 and 80 years old with active COVID-19. The sample comprised peripheral blood. CDR3 bases: TGTGCCAGCAGCGGGACATCCAACACCGGGGAGCTGTTTTTT. It specifies CASSGTSNTGELFF. Full variable domain (rest looked up from reference TRBV5-4 and TRBJ2-2): ETGVTQSPTHLIKTRGQQVTLRCSSQSGHNTVSWYQQALGQGPQFIFQYYREEENGRGNFPPRFSGLQFPNYSSELNVNALELDDSALYLCASSGTSNTGELFFGEGSRLTVL.